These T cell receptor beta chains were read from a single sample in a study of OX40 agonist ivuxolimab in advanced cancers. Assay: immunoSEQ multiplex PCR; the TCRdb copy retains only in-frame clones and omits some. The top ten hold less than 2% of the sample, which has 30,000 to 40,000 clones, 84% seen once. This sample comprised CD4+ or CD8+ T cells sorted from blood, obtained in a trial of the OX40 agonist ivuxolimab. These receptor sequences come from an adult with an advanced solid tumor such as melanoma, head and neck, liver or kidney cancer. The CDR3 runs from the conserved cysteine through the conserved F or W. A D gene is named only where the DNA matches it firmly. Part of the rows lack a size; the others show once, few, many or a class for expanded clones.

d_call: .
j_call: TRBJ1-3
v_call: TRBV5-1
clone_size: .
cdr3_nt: TGCGCCAGCAGCTTTCGGGAGGGCCCTGGAAACACCATATATTTT
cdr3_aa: CASSFREGPGNTIYF

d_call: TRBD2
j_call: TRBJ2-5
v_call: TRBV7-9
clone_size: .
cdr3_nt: TGTGCCAGCAGCTTAGAGCGGGGGATCCAAGAGACCCAGTACTTC
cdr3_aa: CASSLERGIQETQYF

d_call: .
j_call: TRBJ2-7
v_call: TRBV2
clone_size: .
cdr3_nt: TGTGCCAGCAGCAAGTCAGGGTCCAACTCCTACGAGCAGTACTTC
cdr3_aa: CASSKSGSNSYEQYF

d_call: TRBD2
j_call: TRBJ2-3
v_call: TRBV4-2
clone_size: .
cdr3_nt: TGTGCCAGCAGCCAAGATAAGGTCGGGGGGGCTGCAGATACGCAGTATTTT
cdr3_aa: CASSQDKVGGAADTQYF

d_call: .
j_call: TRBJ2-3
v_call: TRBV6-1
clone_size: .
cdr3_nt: TGTGCCAGCAGTGAGTCTAGTCGGCCAGATACGCAGTATTTT
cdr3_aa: CASSESSRPDTQYF

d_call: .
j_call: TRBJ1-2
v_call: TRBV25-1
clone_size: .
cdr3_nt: TGTGCCAGCAGCACAGGGTTAGGCTACACCTTC
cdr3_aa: CASSTGLGYTF

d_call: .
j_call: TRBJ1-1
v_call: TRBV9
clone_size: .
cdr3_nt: TGTGCCAGCAGCGTAACCAACATGGGGAACACTGAAGCTTTCTTT
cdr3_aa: CASSVTNMGNTEAFF

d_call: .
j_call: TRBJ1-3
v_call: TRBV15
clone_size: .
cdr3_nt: TGTGCCACCAGCAGAGATCGGGGAGGGGGAACTGGAAACACCATATATTTT
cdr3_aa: CATSRDRGGGTGNTIYF

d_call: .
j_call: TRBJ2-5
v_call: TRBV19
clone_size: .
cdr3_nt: TGTGCCAGTAGTATAAGGGGAGATGAGACCCAGTACTTC
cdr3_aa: CASSIRGDETQYF

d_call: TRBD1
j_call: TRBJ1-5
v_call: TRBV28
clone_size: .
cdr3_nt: TGTGCCAGCAGGGAGGGGGCGGGTCAGCCCCAGCATTTT
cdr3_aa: CASREGAGQPQHF

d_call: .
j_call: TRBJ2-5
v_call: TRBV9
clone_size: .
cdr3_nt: TGTGCCAGCAGCGCCCAGGGGTGGGTGGGTCAAGAGACCCAGTACTTC
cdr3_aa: CASSAQGWVGQETQYF

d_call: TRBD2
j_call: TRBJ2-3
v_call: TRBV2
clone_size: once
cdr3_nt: TGTGCCAGCACCAAAGAGGGCGGGAGTTTTACAGATACGCAGTATTTT
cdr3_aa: CASTKEGGSFTDTQYF

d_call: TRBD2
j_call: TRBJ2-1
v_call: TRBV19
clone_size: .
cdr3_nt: TGTGCCAGTAGTATTAGATCTAGCGGGAGGCCTAGCTCCTACAATGAGCAGTTCTTC
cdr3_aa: CASSIRSSGRPSSYNEQFF

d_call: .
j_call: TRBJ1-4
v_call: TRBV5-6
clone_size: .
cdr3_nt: TGTGCCAGCAGCTTGGGGACCTTTAATGAAAAACTGTTTTTT
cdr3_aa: CASSLGTFNEKLFF

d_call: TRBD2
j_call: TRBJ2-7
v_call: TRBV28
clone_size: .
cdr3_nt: TGTGCAAGCAGGGCGGGGGGGCTCTACGAGCAGTACTTC
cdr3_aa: CASRAGGLYEQYF

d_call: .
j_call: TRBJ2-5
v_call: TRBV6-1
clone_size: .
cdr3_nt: TGTGCCAGCAGTGTTCTGCGGAAAGAGACCCAGTACTTC
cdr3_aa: CASSVLRKETQYF

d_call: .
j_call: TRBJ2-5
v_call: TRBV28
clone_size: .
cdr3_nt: TGTGCCAGCAGGAGTAAAGAGACCCAGTACTTC
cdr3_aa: CASRSKETQYF

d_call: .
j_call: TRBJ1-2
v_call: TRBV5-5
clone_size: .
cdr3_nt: TGTGCCAGCAGCCCGGTAGTTGAGGGAGGCTACACCTTC
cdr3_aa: CASSPVVEGGYTF

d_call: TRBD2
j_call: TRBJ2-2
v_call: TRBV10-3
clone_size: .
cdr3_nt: TGTGCCATCAGTGCGCCTAGCGGGAGGGGGACCGGGGAGCTGTTTTTT
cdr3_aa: CAISAPSGRGTGELFF

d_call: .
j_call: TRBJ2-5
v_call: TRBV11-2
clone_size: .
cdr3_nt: TGTGCCAGCAACCGCGGGGATCAAGAGACCCAGTACTTC
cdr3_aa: CASNRGDQETQYF

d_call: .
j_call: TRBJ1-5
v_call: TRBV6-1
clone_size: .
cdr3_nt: TGTGCCAGCAGTGAAGCGGCACTCAATAGCAATCAGCCCCAGCATTTT
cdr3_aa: CASSEAALNSNQPQHF

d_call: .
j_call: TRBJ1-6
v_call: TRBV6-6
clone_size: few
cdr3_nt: TGTGCCAGCAGTTATGAGGAGACACCCCTCCACTTT
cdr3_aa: CASSYEETPLHF

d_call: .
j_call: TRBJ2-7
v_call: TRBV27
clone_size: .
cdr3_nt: TGTGCCAGCAGTTTATCCTTCAGGGGAGGTCACGAGCAGTACTTC
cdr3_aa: CASSLSFRGGHEQYF

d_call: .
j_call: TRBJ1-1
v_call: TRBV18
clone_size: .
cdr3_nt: TGTGCCAGCTCACCAGGACACGGAGAAGCTTTCTTT
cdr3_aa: CASSPGHGEAFF

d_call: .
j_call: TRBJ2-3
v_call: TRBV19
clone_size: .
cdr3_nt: TGTGCCAGTAGTTCAATGGGGGTGGATACGCAGTATTTT
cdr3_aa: CASSSMGVDTQYF

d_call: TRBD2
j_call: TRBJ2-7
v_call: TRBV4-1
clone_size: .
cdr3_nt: TGCGCCAGCAGCCAAGGGCAGCGGGGGCCTGCGGAGCAGTACTTC
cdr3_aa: CASSQGQRGPAEQYF

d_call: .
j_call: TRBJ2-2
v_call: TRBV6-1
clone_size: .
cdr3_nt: TGTGCCAGCAGTGTGGAGCTTACCGGGGAGCTGTTTTTT
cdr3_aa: CASSVELTGELFF

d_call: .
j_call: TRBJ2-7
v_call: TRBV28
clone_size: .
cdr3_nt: TGTGCCAGCGTCGAGGGCGGGCCTTCCTACGAGCAGTACTTC
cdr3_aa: CASVEGGPSYEQYF

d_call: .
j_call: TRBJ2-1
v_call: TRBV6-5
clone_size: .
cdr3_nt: TGTGCCAGCAGTTACTCGCGACTCTCCTACAATGAGCAGTTCTTC
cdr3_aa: CASSYSRLSYNEQFF

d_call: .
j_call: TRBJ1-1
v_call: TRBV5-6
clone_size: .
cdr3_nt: TGTGCCAGCAGCTGGGGTAACACTGAAGCTTTCTTT
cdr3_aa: CASSWGNTEAFF

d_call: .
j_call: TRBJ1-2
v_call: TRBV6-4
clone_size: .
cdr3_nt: TGTGCCAGCAGTGACTCGGGGAAGGGAAACTATGGCTACACCTTC
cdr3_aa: CASSDSGKGNYGYTF

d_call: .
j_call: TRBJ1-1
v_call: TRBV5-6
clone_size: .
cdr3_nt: TGTGCCAGCAGCACAAGCACTGAAGCTTTCTTT
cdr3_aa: CASSTSTEAFF

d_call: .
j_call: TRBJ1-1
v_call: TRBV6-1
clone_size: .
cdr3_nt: TGTGCCAGCAGAATACAGGGCATGAACACTGAAGCTTTCTTT
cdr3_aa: CASRIQGMNTEAFF

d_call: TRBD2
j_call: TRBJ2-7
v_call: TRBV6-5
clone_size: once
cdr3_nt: TGTGCCAGCAACGGATCGGGACTAGAAGGATCCGAGCAGTACTTC
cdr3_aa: CASNGSGLEGSEQYF

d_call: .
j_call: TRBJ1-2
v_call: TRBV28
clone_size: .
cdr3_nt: TGTGCCACCGGACTACCTACTAACTATGGCTACACCTTC
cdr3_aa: CATGLPTNYGYTF

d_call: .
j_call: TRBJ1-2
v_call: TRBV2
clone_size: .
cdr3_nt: TGTGCCAACCACGTCCCGGGGGTCGGCTATGGCTACACCTTC
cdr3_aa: CANHVPGVGYGYTF